This entry concerns a single T cell receptor beta chain. The data originate from a study of graft-versus-host responses after intestinal transplantation. Here immunoSEQ multiplex PCR was the method, and the copy in TCRdb shows in-frame clones only, minus some. Here the sample spans about 30,000 clones, roughly 85% being singletons. Germline loops: CDR1 WSHSY, CDR2 SAAADI. V dropped 4 bases and J dropped 2 bases, with 7 bases sitting between them. The CDR3 consists of 13 residues. The source of this sequence is a human patient who received an intestinal transplant, so some T cells may come from the graft donor. The genes are TRBV10-2 and TRBJ2-3; D is unresolved. The material sequenced was PBMCs, taken about 430 days after intestinal transplantation. The CDR3 region is CASSGFYTDTQYF. DNA for the CDR3: TGCGCCAGCAGTGGGTTTTACACAGATACGCAGTATTTT.